This TCR beta chain was documented in a study of blood T cell repertoires in COVID-19. Clones were read by immunoSEQ multiplex PCR, and TCRdb kept only the in-frame ones, dropping some. The table has approximately 400,000 clones, roughly 80% seen once. The CDR3 has 13 amino acids. Deletions cut 5 bases from V and 8 bases from J, with 10 bases between. This TCR was recovered from a woman aged 45-59 years who had recovered from COVID-19. Sequenced input: PBMCs or T cells enriched from blood (not recorded which). J is TRBJ1-6 and V is TRBV12-3 or TRBV12-4; D gene unclear. The chain's CDR3 is CASSPKRDSPLHF. CDR3 sequence (DNA): TGTGCCAGCAGTCCGAAACGGGATTCACCCCTCCACTTT.